This T cell receptor (beta chain) was sequenced for a study of response to subunit inactivated influenza vaccine. Findings and limits, study-wide: There was a suggestion from the authors that each seasonal influenza vaccination recruits few new T cells.

CDR1 is MNHEY and CDR2 is SVGAGI in the germline V gene. The V gene end was trimmed by 3 bases and the J gene end by 5 bases; junction bases not matched to a gene: 10. There are 16 residues in the CDR3. Via MiXCR, TCRdb re-called the RT-PCR reads, giving one row per CDR3 protein. The table has about 310,000 distinct CDR3 sequences, approximately 23% seen once; the top ten hold 9% to 12%. About this clonotype itself: The antigen remains unidentified.

Sequenced material: PBMCs from blood, taken around 22 months after vaccination. V is TRBV6-5 and J is TRBJ1-2, with 9 nucleotides matching TRBD1. The sequence came from a man in his fifties or sixties who received an inactivated influenza vaccine. In DNA, the CDR3 is TGTGCCAGCAGTTATGCACAGGGGGCGGCGAGGTATGGCTACACCTTC. Translated, it gives CASSYAQGAARYGYTF.